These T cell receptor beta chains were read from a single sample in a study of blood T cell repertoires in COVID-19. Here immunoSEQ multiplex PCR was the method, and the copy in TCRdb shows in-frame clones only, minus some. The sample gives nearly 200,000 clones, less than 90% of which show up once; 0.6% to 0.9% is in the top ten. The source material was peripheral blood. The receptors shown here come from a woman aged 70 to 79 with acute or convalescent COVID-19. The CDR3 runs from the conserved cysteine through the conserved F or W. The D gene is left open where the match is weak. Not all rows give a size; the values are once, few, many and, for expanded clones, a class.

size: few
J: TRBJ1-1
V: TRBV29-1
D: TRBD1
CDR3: CSVARGVDTEAFF
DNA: TGCAGCGTTGCCAGGGGGGTGGACACTGAAGCTTTCTTT

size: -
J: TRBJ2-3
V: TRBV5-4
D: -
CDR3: CASSSDRFAQYF
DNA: TGTGCCAGCAGCAGCGACCGATTTGCGCAGTATTTT

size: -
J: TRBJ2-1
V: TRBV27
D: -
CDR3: CASSPLVIGEQFF
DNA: TGTGCCAGCAGTCCGCTAGTGATCGGTGAGCAGTTCTTC

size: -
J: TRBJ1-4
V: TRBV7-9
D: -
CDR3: CASSPYPVGEKLFF
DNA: TGTGCCAGCAGCCCCTACCCGGTTGGTGAAAAACTGTTTTTT

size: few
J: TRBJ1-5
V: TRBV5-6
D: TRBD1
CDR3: CASSLRQGGVGGNQPQHF
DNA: TGTGCCAGCAGCTTGCGACAGGGGGGCGTCGGAGGCAATCAGCCCCAGCATTTT

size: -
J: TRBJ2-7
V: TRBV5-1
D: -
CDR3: CASSLLGDYEQYF
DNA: TGCGCCAGCAGCTTGCTCGGGGACTACGAGCAGTACTTC

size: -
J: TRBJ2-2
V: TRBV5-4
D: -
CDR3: CASSLAYSTGELFF
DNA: TGTGCCAGCAGCTTGGCATACAGCACCGGGGAGCTGTTTTTT

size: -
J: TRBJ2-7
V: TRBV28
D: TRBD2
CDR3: CASSAGLAVSYEQYF
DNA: TGTGCCAGCAGCGCGGGACTAGCGGTCTCCTACGAGCAGTACTTC

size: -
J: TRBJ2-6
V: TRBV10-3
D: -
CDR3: CAISESIGGAGANVLTF
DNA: TGTGCCATCAGTGAGTCGATAGGGGGGGCTGGGGCCAACGTCCTGACTTTC

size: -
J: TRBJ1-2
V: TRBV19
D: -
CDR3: CASSIQGTLPFYGYTF
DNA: TGTGCCAGTAGTATTCAGGGGACCCTGCCCTTCTATGGCTACACCTTC

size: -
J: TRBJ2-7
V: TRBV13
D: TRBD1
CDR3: CASSYRDRQTYEQYF
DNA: TGTGCCAGCAGCTACCGGGACAGACAGACCTACGAGCAGTACTTC

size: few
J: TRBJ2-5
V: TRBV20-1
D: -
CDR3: CSASSTANQETQYF
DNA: TGCAGTGCTAGTTCGACAGCGAACCAAGAGACCCAGTACTTC

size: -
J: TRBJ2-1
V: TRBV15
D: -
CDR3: CATSRVSLGLGVGYEQFF
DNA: TGTGCCACCAGCAGAGTGAGCCTAGGACTGGGCGTGGGGTATGAGCAGTTCTTC

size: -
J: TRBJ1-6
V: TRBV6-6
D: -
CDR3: CASSYKEIRNSPLHF
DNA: TGTGCCAGCAGTTACAAGGAGATTCGTAATTCACCCCTCCACTTT

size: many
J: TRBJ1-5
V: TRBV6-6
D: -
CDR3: CASSPRGEINQPQHF
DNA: TGTGCCAGCAGCCCTCGGGGGGAAATCAATCAGCCCCAGCATTTT

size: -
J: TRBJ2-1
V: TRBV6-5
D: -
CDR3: CATKTWGENNEQFF
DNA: TGTGCCACCAAGACGTGGGGGGAGAACAATGAGCAGTTCTTC

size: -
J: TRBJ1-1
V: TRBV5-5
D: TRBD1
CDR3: CASSSLIGTGTEAFF
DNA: TGTGCCAGCAGCTCCCTCATAGGGACAGGGACTGAAGCTTTCTTT